A selection of T cell receptor beta chains follows, all from one sample in a study of shared clonotypes between healthy human individuals. The protocol was immunoSEQ multiplex PCR, while the TCRdb copy is restricted to in-frame clones and leaves out a portion. The table lists roughly 2.5 million clones, around 90% of them singletons. The material sequenced was naive CD4+ T cells sorted from blood. The receptor set was obtained from a man between 18 and 35 years old in good health. CDR3s include the opening cysteine and the closing phenylalanine or tryptophan. A D gene is named only where the DNA matches it firmly. A clone size is listed for some rows: how often the clone was seen (once, few, many), or a class if it is expanded.

v_gene	abundance	d_gene	j_gene	CDR3nt	CDR3aa
TRBV28	.	TRBD1	TRBJ1-6	TGTGCCAGCAGTTCTTTGACAGGGGAACATTCACCCCTCCACTTT	CASSSLTGEHSPLHF
TRBV5-6	.	.	TRBJ2-7	TGTGCCAGCAGCCCTGGGGCAGGGATTGACTACGAGCAGTACTTC	CASSPGAGIDYEQYF
TRBV11-2	.	.	TRBJ1-1	TGTGCCAGCAGCCCGAGACAGTACACGAACACTGAAGCTTTCTTT	CASSPRQYTNTEAFF
TRBV27	.	.	TRBJ1-2	TGTGCCAGCAGTTCCACAGGGAATAACTATGGCTACACCTTC	CASSSTGNNYGYTF
TRBV29-1	.	TRBD2	TRBJ2-3	TGCAGCGTTGCTACTAGCGCCAAAAGCACAGATACGCAGTATTTT	CSVATSAKSTDTQYF
TRBV30	.	.	TRBJ2-5	TGTGCCTGGAGTCCGGGACTCGGGGTTGAGACCCAGTACTTC	CAWSPGLGVETQYF
TRBV6-1	.	.	TRBJ1-2	TGTGCCAGCAGTGATGCTTTTGGACAAGCCTTC	CASSDAFGQAF
TRBV7-9	few	.	TRBJ1-1	TGTGCCAGCAGCTTTCAACAGGGTAGCACTGAAGCTTTCTTT	CASSFQQGSTEAFF
TRBV7-9	few	.	TRBJ2-2	TGTGCCAGCAGCTTACGGACCGGGGAGCTGTTTTTT	CASSLRTGELFF
TRBV19	.	.	TRBJ2-2	TGTGCCAGTAGTGGCGCGGGGTACACCGGGGAGCTGTTTTTT	CASSGAGYTGELFF
TRBV5-5	.	TRBD1	TRBJ1-6	TGTGCCAGCAGCTCCGGAACAGGGGGGCTTTATAATTCACCCCTCCACTTT	CASSSGTGGLYNSPLHF
TRBV5-6	.	TRBD1	TRBJ1-2	TGTGCCAGCAGCCTAGGGACAGCGGTCAACTATGGCTACACCTTC	CASSLGTAVNYGYTF
TRBV7-8	.	TRBD2	TRBJ2-5	TGTGCCAGCAGCTTAGCGCGGTGGGCTAGCGGGGGAACAGTCCAAGAGACCCAGTACTTC	CASSLARWASGGTVQETQYF
TRBV18	.	.	TRBJ1-1	TGTGCCAGCTCACCACCGACGGGGTCTGAAGCTTTCTTT	CASSPPTGSEAFF
TRBV11-2	.	.	TRBJ1-3	TGTGCCAGCGAGCTTAGTTCCGGGTCGGGCGGAAACACCATATATTTT	CASELSSGSGGNTIYF
TRBV5-6	.	TRBD1	TRBJ1-5	TGTGCCAGCAGCGACCGACAGGGGCCCAATCAGCCCCAGCATTTT	CASSDRQGPNQPQHF
TRBV5-1	.	TRBD1	TRBJ1-6	TGCGCCAGCAGCCTACGGGGACAGACGGGAGATAGCTCCTATAATTCACCCCTCCACTTT	CASSLRGQTGDSSYNSPLHF
TRBV19	.	.	TRBJ1-5	TGTGCCAGACAACAGCCACCTAGCCCACTGTGTAGCAATCAGCCCCAGCATTTT	CARQQPPSPLCSNQPQHF
TRBV18	few	.	TRBJ2-3	TGTGCCAGCTCACCACTAGGAGATACGCAGTATTTT	CASSPLGDTQYF
TRBV2	few	TRBD1	TRBJ1-2	TGTGCCAGCAGTGCCGGGACAGGGAATGGCTACACCTTC	CASSAGTGNGYTF